This is a list of T cell receptor beta chains from one sample in a study of HIV-infected patients and healthy controls. TCRdb used MiXCR to reprocess the 5' RACE reads, holding one entry per CDR3 protein. The data show roughly 17,000 distinct CDR3 sequences, roughly 6% seen once. Sequenced: blood. Receptors originate from an adult in good health. Each CDR3 is given with its conserved first and last residue. The D gene is left open where the match is weak. Clone size appears in some rows only: once, few, many, or a class for an expanded clone.

cdr3_aa cdr3_nt j_call clone_size v_call d_call
CASSFRFGVPNTGELFF TGTGCCAGCAGTTTCCGTTTCGGGGTACCGAACACCGGGGAGCTGTTTTTT TRBJ2-2 medium-sized TRBV12-3/TRBV12-4 .
CASSMGLAGNTGELFF TGTGCCAGCAGCATGGGACTAGCGGGGAACACCGGGGAGCTGTTTTTT TRBJ2-2 many TRBV12-3/TRBV12-4 TRBD2
CASSRASGAVWETQYF TGTGCCAGCAGCCGCGCTAGCGGGGCCGTTTGGGAGACCCAGTACTTC TRBJ2-5 many TRBV3-1 TRBD2
CASSLSGLGEQFF TGTGCCAGCTCCCTGTCTGGACTCGGTGAGCAGTTCTTC TRBJ2-1 many TRBV28 .
CASSLKNLNTQYF TGTGCCAGTAGTCTCAAAAACCTGAATACGCAGTATTTT TRBJ2-3 many TRBV19 .
CASSPEQGARQFF TGTGCCAGCAGTCCCGAACAGGGGGCCCGACAGTTCTTC TRBJ2-1 many TRBV12-3/TRBV12-4 TRBD1
CASSLGAWDTQYF TGTGCCAGCAGCTTAGGCGCCTGGGATACGCAGTATTTT TRBJ2-3 . TRBV7-2 .
CASSVAHIVRTGDTGELFF TGTGCCAGCAGCGTAGCCCATATAGTGAGGACAGGAGACACCGGGGAGCTGTTTTTT TRBJ2-2 many TRBV9 TRBD1
CASSQDPQGWNGYTF TGTGCCAGCAGCCAAGACCCACAGGGTTGGAATGGCTACACCTTC TRBJ1-2 . TRBV4-2 .
CASSLDRATEANYGYTF TGTGCCAGTAGCCTGGACAGGGCGACCGAAGCTAACTATGGCTACACCTTC TRBJ1-2 few TRBV19 TRBD1
CASSLAPDSGSPQHF TGTGCCAGCAGCCTTGCCCCTGACAGTGGCTCACCCCAGCATTTT TRBJ1-5 many TRBV6-5 .
CASSMKGTDSGNTIYF TGTGCCAGCAGTATGAAAGGGACAGACTCTGGAAACACCATATATTTT TRBJ1-3 many TRBV2 TRBD1
CASSLVSHLNTEAFF TGCGCCAGCAGCTTGGTATCCCACCTTAACACTGAAGCTTTCTTT TRBJ1-1 many TRBV5-1 .
CASSYPGTNSYEQYF TGTGCCAGCAGTTACCCCGGGACCAATTCGTACGAGCAGTACTTC TRBJ2-7 many TRBV6-6 .
CASSRTGISTNEKLFF TGCGCCAGCAGCCGGACAGGGATATCAACTAATGAAAAACTGTTTTTT TRBJ1-4 many TRBV5-1 TRBD1
CASSTFRDRVGEQYF TGTGCCAGTAGTACTTTTCGGGACAGGGTCGGCGAGCAGTACTTC TRBJ2-7 few TRBV19 TRBD1
CASSEPGLGQTGELFF TGTGCCAGCAGCGAACCGGGACTAGGTCAAACCGGGGAGCTGTTTTTT TRBJ2-2 many TRBV7-3 TRBD2
CASIIPPGTEAFF TGTGCCAGCATTATCCCCCCGGGCACTGAAGCTTTCTTT TRBJ1-1 few TRBV28 .
CASSQDGSGQNYEQYF TGTGCCAGCAGCCAAGATGGCTCGGGACAGAACTACGAGCAGTACTTC TRBJ2-7 few TRBV4-2 TRBD1
CASSVGTSRQETQYF TGTGCCAGCAGCGTAGGTACTAGCCGGCAAGAGACCCAGTACTTC TRBJ2-5 many TRBV9 .
CASSPGSGTANEQFF TGTGCCAGCAGCCCAGGGTCCGGGACAGCCAATGAGCAGTTCTTC TRBJ2-1 many TRBV7-9 TRBD1
CASSYTAEKLFF TGTGCCAGCAGTTATACGGCTGAAAAACTGTTTTTT TRBJ1-4 many TRBV2 .
CASSWGLILFTEAFF TGTGCCAGCAGCTGGGGCCTCATACTCTTCACTGAAGCTTTCTTT TRBJ1-1 . TRBV7-2 .
CASSAAGTLYQETQYF TGTGCCAGCAGCGCAGCCGGGACACTGTACCAAGAGACCCAGTACTTC TRBJ2-5 many TRBV12-3/TRBV12-4 .
CASSGGAGYQETQYF TGCGCCAGCAGCGGGGGGGCAGGATACCAAGAGACCCAGTACTTC TRBJ2-5 many TRBV5-1 .
CSDDTDRGAFF TGCAGCGACGACACAGACAGGGGAGCTTTCTTT TRBJ1-1 . TRBV29-1 TRBD1
CASSLTARDSPLHF TGTGCCAGCAGCCTGACAGCTAGGGATTCACCCCTCCACTTT TRBJ1-6 many TRBV7-8 .
CASSGGLMNTEAFF TGCGCCAGCAGTGGGGGACTGATGAACACTGAAGCTTTCTTT TRBJ1-1 many TRBV5-1 .
CASSWTGAGEKLFF TGTGCCAGCAGCTGGACAGGGGCGGGTGAAAAACTGTTTTTT TRBJ1-4 many TRBV5-6 TRBD1
CASSPATGGEHGTQYF TGTGCCAGCAGCCCAGCCACAGGGGGCGAGCATGGGACCCAGTACTTC TRBJ2-5 many TRBV7-9 TRBD1
CASKSRGRLDGYTF TGTGCCAGCAAGAGTCGGGGAAGACTAGATGGCTACACCTTC TRBJ1-2 many TRBV2 .
CASSFLLAGTETQYF TGTGCCAGCAGCTTTCTTCTAGCGGGGACGGAGACCCAGTACTTC TRBJ2-5 many TRBV3-1 TRBD2
CSARAQGSYEQYF TGCAGTGCTAGAGCACAGGGTTCCTACGAGCAGTACTTC TRBJ2-7 many TRBV20-1 .
CASSYQDRGSEKQFF TGTGCCAGCAGTTATCAGGACAGGGGTTCTGAGAAGCAGTTCTTC TRBJ2-1 many TRBV6-2/TRBV6-3 TRBD1
CASSKGLGTDTQYF TGTGCCAGCAGCAAGGGATTGGGCACAGATACGCAGTATTTT TRBJ2-3 medium-sized TRBV6-4 .
CSVEGQGGTEAFF TGCAGCGTGGAGGGACAGGGGGGCACTGAAGCTTTCTTT TRBJ1-1 many TRBV29-1 TRBD1
CASSQWDRRLFF TGTGCCAGCAGCCAATGGGACAGGAGGCTGTTCTTC TRBJ2-1 medium-sized TRBV14 TRBD1
CASSLYWGGNQPQHF TGTGCCAGCAGCTTATATTGGGGTGGCAATCAGCCCCAGCATTTT TRBJ1-5 many TRBV5-6 .
CASSPGGTSGRETQYF TGTGCCAGCAGCCCGGGCGGTACTAGCGGGCGAGAGACCCAGTACTTC TRBJ2-5 many TRBV5-4 TRBD2
CASSLDHRGLAEAFF TGCGCCAGCAGCTTGGATCACAGGGGGCTGGCTGAAGCTTTCTTT TRBJ1-1 many TRBV5-1 TRBD1
CASSPVAGSGANVLTF TGCGCCAGCAGCCCGGTCGCGGGTTCTGGGGCCAACGTCCTGACTTTC TRBJ2-6 medium-sized TRBV5-1 .